This entry concerns a single T cell receptor (beta chain). Only a few counts were recorded for this clonotype. Its recognized antigen is unknown. Base-call qualities are not available, and no considerably larger clone is one nucleotide away. V gives up 7 bases and J gives up 0 bases, and the segment between their germline ends measures 9 bases. For CDR1 and CDR2, the germline V gene lists SGHTA and FQGNSA. The CDR3 contains 13 residues, cysteine and phenylalanine counted. Only the CDR3 portion is preserved as DNA: 39 bases, with reading frame beginning at the first base. Sequencing relied on an Illumina NovaSeq 6000. Synthesis of TCR cDNA relied on 5'RACE template switching, a step that introduced a universal primer site along with unique molecular identifiers. cDNA synthesis was primed from both the TCR alpha and TCR beta constant segments. Library amplification involved two PCR steps, and the second step added sample barcodes and sequencing adapters. Sequencing of the libraries was done on either Illumina HiSeq 2500 (2x100 bp) or NovaSeq (2x150 bp). In the original analysis: Reads were demultiplexed and collapsed into UMI consensus sequences with MIGEC, and V(D)J alignment was performed with MiXCR. Vaccine-responding clonotypes were identified with edgeR using replicate PBMC samples, with FDR below 0.01 and a log2 fold change above 5 up to day 15 being required. Each bulk clonotype received a CD4 or CD8 identity based on whether the sequenced CD4 or CD8 repertoire contained that clonotype at higher abundance. In TCRdb, the public reads were trimmed at Q25 with fastp and aligned with MiXCR, with productive beta chains retained. Rows matching on CDR3 protein sequence are summarized as one entry with the most common DNA and genes. The V and J calls were determined by TCRdb, not by the authors. Counted in this sample were hundreds of thousands of distinct CDR3 sequences; around 4% of them appeared once. The ten largest clones add up to 23% of the sample.

The sample comes from a study of T cells after yellow fever vaccination (dated by TCRdb to between 2018 and 2020). With regard to the full study: The SMART-Seq v4 Ultra Low Input RNA kit was used to prepare libraries from fractions with low cell numbers. Bulk TCR alpha and beta repertoires were sequenced longitudinally to track T-cell clones before and after primary and booster YFV17D yellow fever vaccination. Two healthy male donors, one aged 18 to 30 and one aged 30 to 40 years, made up the cohort. Blood was drawn at multiple timepoints before and after primary and secondary immunization, with bulk PBMC replicates and cell subsets isolated.

The label giving this sample's treatment or condition can be read as: live attenuated yellow fever vaccine strain. At each blood-draw timepoint, two biological replicates of bulk PBMCs were collected. PBMCs were isolated from peripheral blood using a standard Ficoll-Paque protocol. TriZol was used to extract RNA from bulk PBMCs, CD4 and CD8 fractions, and dextramer-positive and dextramer-negative fractions. Beyond this particular receptor, the publication reports: After the booster, most of the clones that had expanded following primary vaccination were detected again (roughly 96% of CD4 and around 88% of CD8), which suggests that memory was broadly maintained. Because abundant contaminating clonotypes from the bulk population could be contained in FACS-sorted repertoires, computational filtering was required. Because the study included only a couple of donors, the extent to which the findings can be generalized is limited. A small share of clonotypes was detected in both CD4 and CD8 compartments, with the overlap likely arising from convergent recombination. The secondary T-cell response was found to be weaker but faster than the primary response, with a peak reached on day 5 rather than on day 15.

The sequencing used PBMCs, collected on the day of the yellow fever booster vaccination. This TCR was recovered from a man younger than 35 who received the YFV17D yellow fever vaccine. Here the chain combines TRBV7-2 and TRBJ1-2; the D gene assignment is ambiguous. The DNA is as follows: TGTGCCAGCACCGCGAGAGCTAACTATGGCTACACCTTC. Its protein is CASTARANYGYTF.